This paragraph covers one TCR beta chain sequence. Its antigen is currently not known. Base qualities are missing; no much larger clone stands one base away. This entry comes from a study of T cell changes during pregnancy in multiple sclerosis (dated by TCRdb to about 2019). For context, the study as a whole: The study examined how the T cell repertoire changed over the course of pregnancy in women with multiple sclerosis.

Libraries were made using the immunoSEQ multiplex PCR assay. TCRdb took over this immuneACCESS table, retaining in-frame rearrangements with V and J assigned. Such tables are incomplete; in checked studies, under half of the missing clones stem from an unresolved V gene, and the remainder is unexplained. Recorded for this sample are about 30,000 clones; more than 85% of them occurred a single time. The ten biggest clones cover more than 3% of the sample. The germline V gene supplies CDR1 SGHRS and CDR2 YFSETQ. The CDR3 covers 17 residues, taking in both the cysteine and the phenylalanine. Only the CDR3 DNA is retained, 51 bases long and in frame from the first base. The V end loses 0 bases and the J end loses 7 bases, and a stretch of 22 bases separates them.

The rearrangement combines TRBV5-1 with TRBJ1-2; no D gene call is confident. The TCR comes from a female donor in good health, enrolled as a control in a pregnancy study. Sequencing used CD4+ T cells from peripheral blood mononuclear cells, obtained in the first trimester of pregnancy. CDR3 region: CASSLGSTSASSGGYTF. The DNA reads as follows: TGCGCCAGCAGCTTGGGGTCGACATCGGCCTCAAGTGGTGGCTACACCTTC.